Below, 2 T cell receptor beta chains from the same sample are listed, as sequenced in a study of T cell changes during pregnancy in multiple sclerosis. The repertoire was sequenced with immunoSEQ multiplex PCR; TCRdb's copy has only in-frame clones and lacks some. In the table there are some 25,000 clones, about 87% of which are singletons. The specimen comprised CD4+ T cells from peripheral blood mononuclear cells, sampled in the second trimester of pregnancy. The source is a female donor in good health, enrolled as a control in a pregnancy study.

J is TRBJ2-2 and V is TRBV6-5; TRBD2 aligns across 7 bases. J was trimmed by 5 bases and V by 8 bases; bases with no gene match: 11. The CDR3 totals 15 residues. CDR1 and CDR2 (germline): MNHEY, SVGAGI. CDR3 loop: CASGASGDRTGELFF. In DNA form, the CDR3 reads TGTGCCAGCGGGGCTAGCGGAGATCGGACCGGGGAGCTGTTTTTT.

This chain joins TRBV5-1 and TRBJ2-7; weak D call: TRBD2 (6 bases). This CDR3 has 15 residues. Germline CDR1 and CDR2: SGHRS and YFSETQ. The ends were cut back, 0 bases at V and 6 bases at J, with 16 bases in the middle. In nucleotides, the CDR3 is TGCGCCAGCAGCTTGGGGGGAGGCACTCCGGCCGAGCAGTACTTC. Translated: CASSLGGGTPAEQYF.